The T cell receptor beta chain under discussion was sequenced for a study of memory B cells and T cells in multiple sclerosis. This clone was seen just once. Its antigen is undetermined. Libraries were prepared by immunoSEQ multiplex PCR; TCRdb keeps only in-frame clonotypes and omits some of them. This table holds over 35,000 clones, over 70% found once. This CDR3 spans 14 amino acids. CDR1 is SNHLY and CDR2 is FYNNEI in the germline V gene. After removal of 7 bases from V and 3 bases from J, the junction contained 8 bases not matched to a gene. Stimulus-free culture yielded autoproliferating CFSE-dim and non-proliferating CFSE-high T cells, each sequenced separately. Replicate wells were pooled after six to eight days of stimulus-free culture of 40 million to 65 million CFSE-labeled PBMCs. CFSE at 0.5 uM labeled the PBMCs, which were then cultured unstimulated.

This clonotype was sampled from a human donor with multiple sclerosis. The source material was PBMCs from blood kept in culture. The chain has TRBV2 and TRBJ2-7, with 8 bases identical to TRBD2. CDR3 amino acids: CASTLSGNFYEQYF. The CDR3, as DNA: TGTGCCAGCACCCTTAGCGGGAATTTCTACGAGCAGTACTTC.